Described below is a single TCR beta chain sequence and its context. Its specificity is not known. The record originates from a study of CD8 T cells in Susac syndrome. Whole-study results and caveats: The CD4+ T cell repertoires of Susac syndrome were found to show no clonal expansion.

V shed 5 bases, J shed 0 bases, and the junction held 12 bases outside the gene matches. CDR3 length equals 17 residues. The germline CDR1 and CDR2 sequences are MNHEY and SMNVEV (reference sequence). RNA totalling about 0.5 to 1 ug underwent reverse transcription with random hexamers. Each CDR3 protein is one row after TCRdb ran MiXCR on the immunoSEQ multiplex PCR reads. This sample carries some 160,000 distinct CDR3 sequences, nearly 97% of them seen once, and the ten largest clones take roughly 0.08%. The sequenced sample was CD4+ T cells from PBMCs. The chain combines TRBV27 with TRBJ2-7, with TRBD2 matching over 8 bases. The clonotype was recovered from a human donor with Susac syndrome. DNA of the CDR3: TGTGCCAGCAGTCCGCATCTAACTAGCGGCCTCTCCTACGAGCAGTACTTC. It yields the protein CASSPHLTSGLSYEQYF.